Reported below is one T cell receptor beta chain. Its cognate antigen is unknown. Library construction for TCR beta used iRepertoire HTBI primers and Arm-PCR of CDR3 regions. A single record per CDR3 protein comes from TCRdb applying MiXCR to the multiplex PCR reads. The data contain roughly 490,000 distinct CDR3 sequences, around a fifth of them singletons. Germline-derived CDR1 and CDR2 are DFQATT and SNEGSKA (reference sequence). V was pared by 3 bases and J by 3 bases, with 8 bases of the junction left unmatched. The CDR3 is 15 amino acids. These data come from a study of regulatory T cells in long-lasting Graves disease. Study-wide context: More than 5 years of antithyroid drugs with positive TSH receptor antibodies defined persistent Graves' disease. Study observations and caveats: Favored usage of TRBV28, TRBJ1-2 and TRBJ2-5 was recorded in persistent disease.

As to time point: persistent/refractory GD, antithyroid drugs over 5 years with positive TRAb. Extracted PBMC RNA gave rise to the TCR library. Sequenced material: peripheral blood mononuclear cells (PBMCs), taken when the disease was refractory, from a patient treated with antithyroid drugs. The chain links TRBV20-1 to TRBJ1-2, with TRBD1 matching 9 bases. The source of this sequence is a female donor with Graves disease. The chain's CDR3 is CSASLGQGGYYGYTF. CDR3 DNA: TGCAGTGCTAGCCTGGGACAGGGCGGATACTATGGCTACACCTTC.